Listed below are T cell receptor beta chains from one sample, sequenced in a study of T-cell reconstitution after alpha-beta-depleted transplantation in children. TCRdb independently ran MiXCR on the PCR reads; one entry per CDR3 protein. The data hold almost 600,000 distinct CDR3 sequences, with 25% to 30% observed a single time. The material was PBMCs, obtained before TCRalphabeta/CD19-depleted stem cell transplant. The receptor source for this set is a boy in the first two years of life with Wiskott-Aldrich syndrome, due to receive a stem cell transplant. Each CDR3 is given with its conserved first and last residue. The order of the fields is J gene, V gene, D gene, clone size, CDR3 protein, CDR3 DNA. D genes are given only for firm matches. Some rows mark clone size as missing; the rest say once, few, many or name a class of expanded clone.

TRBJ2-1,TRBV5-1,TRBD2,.,CASSLELAGKYNEQFF,TGCGCCAGCAGCTTGGAACTAGCGGGAAAATACAATGAGCAGTTCTTC
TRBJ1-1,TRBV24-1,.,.,CATSVSEDTEAFF,TGTGCCACCAGTGTTAGCGAAGACACTGAAGCTTTCTTT
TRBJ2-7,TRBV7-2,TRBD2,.,CASSSTSGRAYEQYF,TGTGCCAGCAGCTCAACTAGCGGGAGGGCCTACGAGCAGTACTTC
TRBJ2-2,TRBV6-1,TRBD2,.,CASSHTGGASGELFF,TGTGCCAGCAGCCACACGGGGGGGGCTTCCGGGGAGCTGTTTTTT
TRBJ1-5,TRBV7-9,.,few,CASSFALGIWDQPQHF,TGTGCCAGCAGTTTCGCCCTGGGCATTTGGGATCAGCCCCAGCATTTT
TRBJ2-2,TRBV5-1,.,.,CASEKGGVRNTGELFF,TGCGCCAGCGAAAAAGGGGGAGTTCGAAACACCGGGGAGCTGTTTTTT
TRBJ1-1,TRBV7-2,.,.,CASRIRQAQNTEAFF,TGTGCCAGCAGAATTCGACAGGCGCAGAACACTGAAGCTTTCTTT
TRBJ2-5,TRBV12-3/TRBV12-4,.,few,CASSPAAGGVETQYF,TGTGCCAGCAGTCCCGCTGCAGGGGGGGTGGAGACCCAGTACTTC
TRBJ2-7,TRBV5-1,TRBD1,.,CASSLTGGITYEQYF,TGCGCCAGCAGCTTGACAGGGGGCATTACCTACGAGCAGTACTTC
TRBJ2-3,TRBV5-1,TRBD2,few,CASSWGLAGEEDTQYF,TGCGCCAGCAGCTGGGGACTAGCGGGAGAGGAAGATACGCAGTATTTT
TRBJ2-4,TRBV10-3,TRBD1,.,CAISDGQGADIQYF,TGTGCCATCAGTGACGGACAGGGGGCTGACATTCAGTACTTC
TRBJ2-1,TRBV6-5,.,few,CASSYPTGGGEQFF,TGTGCCAGCAGTTACCCGACCGGCGGCGGGGAGCAGTTCTTC
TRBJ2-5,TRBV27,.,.,CASSFQHPSETQYF,TGTGCCAGCAGTTTTCAGCACCCATCCGAGACCCAGTACTTC
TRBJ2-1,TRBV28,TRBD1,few,CASSLHQTGSNEQFF,TGTGCCAGCAGTCTCCACCAGACAGGGTCAAATGAGCAGTTCTTC
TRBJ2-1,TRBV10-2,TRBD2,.,CASTGLGSNEQFF,TGCGCCAGCACGGGACTAGGATCCAATGAGCAGTTCTTC
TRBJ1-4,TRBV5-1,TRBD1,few,CASSPSPGTGLSGEKLFF,TGCGCCAGCAGCCCATCACCGGGGACAGGGTTAAGCGGGGAAAAACTGTTTTTT
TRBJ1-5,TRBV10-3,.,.,CAIARGSNQPQHF,TGTGCCATCGCGAGGGGGTCCAATCAGCCCCAGCATTTT
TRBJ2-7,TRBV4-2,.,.,CAMSPGLSGSYEQYF,TGTGCCATGAGCCCCGGGCTTTCCGGGTCCTACGAGCAGTACTTC
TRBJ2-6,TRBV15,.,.,CATSRVGGPGANVLTF,TGTGCCACCAGCAGAGTGGGGGGGCCTGGGGCCAACGTCCTGACTTTC
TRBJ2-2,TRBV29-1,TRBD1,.,CSAEGTASNTGELFF,TGCAGCGCCGAAGGGACAGCCTCGAACACCGGGGAGCTGTTTTTT
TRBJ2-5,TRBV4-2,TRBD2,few,CASSQVQSGRYQETQYF,TGTGCCAGCAGCCAAGTTCAGAGCGGGAGGTACCAAGAGACCCAGTACTTC
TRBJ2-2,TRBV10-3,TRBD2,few,CAITSLAGEHGELFF,TGTGCCATCACCTCACTAGCGGGAGAACACGGGGAGCTGTTTTTT
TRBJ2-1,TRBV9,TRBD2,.,CASSVVAGSYNEQFF,TGTGCCAGCAGCGTAGTAGCGGGAAGCTACAATGAGCAGTTCTTC
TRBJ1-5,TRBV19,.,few,CASQKQGFDQPQHF,TGTGCCAGCCAAAAACAGGGATTCGATCAGCCCCAGCATTTT
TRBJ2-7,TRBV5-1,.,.,CASSGQTYEQYF,TGCGCCAGCAGCGGACAGACCTACGAGCAGTACTTC
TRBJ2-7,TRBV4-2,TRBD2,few,CASSQEREGYEQYF,TGTGCCAGCAGCCAAGAGCGGGAGGGCTACGAGCAGTACTTC
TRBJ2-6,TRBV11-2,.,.,CASSLVLTGIAGPGANVLTF,TGTGCCAGCAGCTTAGTTCTTACGGGGATTGCGGGGCCTGGGGCCAACGTCCTGACTTTC
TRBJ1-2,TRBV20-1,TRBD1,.,CSARGTENGYTF,TGCAGTGCTAGGGGGACAGAAAATGGCTACACCTTC
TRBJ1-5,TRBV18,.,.,CASSPRQVAQPQHF,TGTGCCAGCTCACCGCGACAGGTTGCTCAGCCCCAGCATTTT
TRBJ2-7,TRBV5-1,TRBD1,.,CASSLVGGTTYEQYF,TGCGCCAGCAGCTTGGTAGGGGGCACTACCTACGAGCAGTACTTC
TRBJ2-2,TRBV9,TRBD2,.,CASSVGRSGITGELFF,TGTGCCAGCAGCGTAGGACGTAGCGGGATCACCGGGGAGCTGTTTTTT
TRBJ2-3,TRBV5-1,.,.,CASSLTTVNTQYF,TGCGCCAGCAGCTTGACGACAGTAAATACGCAGTATTTT
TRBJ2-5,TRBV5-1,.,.,CASSFLRGGQETQYF,TGCGCCAGCAGCTTTCTCAGGGGTGGCCAAGAGACCCAGTACTTC
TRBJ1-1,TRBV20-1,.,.,CSARDPFSGTEAFF,TGCAGTGCTAGAGATCCGTTTTCGGGCACTGAAGCTTTCTTT
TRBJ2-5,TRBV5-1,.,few,CASSLGKRIDTQETQYF,TGCGCCAGCAGCTTGGGAAAGCGGATTGACACACAAGAGACCCAGTACTTC
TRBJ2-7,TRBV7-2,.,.,CASSSNRGEQYF,TGTGCCAGCAGCTCCAATAGAGGCGAGCAGTACTTC
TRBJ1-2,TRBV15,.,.,CATTTERGYGYTF,TGTGCCACGACAACGGAAAGGGGCTATGGCTACACCTTC
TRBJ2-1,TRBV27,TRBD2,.,CASSLAAGQTYNEQFF,TGTGCCAGCAGTTTGGCAGCGGGGCAAACCTACAATGAGCAGTTCTTC
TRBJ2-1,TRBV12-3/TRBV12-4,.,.,CASSLARTYGEQFF,TGTGCCAGCAGTTTAGCGCGGACTTATGGTGAGCAGTTCTTC
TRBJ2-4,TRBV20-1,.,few,CSARRGGSLAKNIQYF,TGCAGTGCTCGCAGGGGCGGATCCCTAGCCAAAAACATTCAGTACTTC
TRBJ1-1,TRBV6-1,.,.,CATREGTLNTEAFF,TGTGCCACCAGAGAAGGGACATTGAACACTGAAGCTTTCTTT
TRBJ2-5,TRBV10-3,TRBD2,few,CAISESFRLAQETQYF,TGTGCCATCAGTGAGTCTTTCCGACTAGCTCAAGAGACCCAGTACTTC
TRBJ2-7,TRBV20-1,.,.,CSATDLISYEQYF,TGCAGTGCTACTGATCTTATTTCCTACGAGCAGTACTTC
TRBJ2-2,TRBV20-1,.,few,CSALTSGTGELFF,TGCAGTGCTCTGACTAGTGGGACCGGGGAGCTGTTTTTT
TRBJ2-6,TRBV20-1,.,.,CSASRGNSGANVLTF,TGCAGTGCTAGCCGGGGGAACTCTGGGGCCAACGTCCTGACTTTC
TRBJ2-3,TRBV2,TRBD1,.,CAGETGALDTQYF,TGTGCCGGCGAGACAGGGGCATTGGATACGCAGTATTTT
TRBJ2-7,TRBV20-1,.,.,CSARDFRAVGEQYF,TGCAGTGCTAGAGATTTTAGGGCAGTTGGTGAGCAGTACTTC
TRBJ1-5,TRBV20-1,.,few,CSAGYQPQHF,TGCAGTGCCGGCTATCAGCCCCAGCATTTT
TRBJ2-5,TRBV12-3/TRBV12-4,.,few,CASSPNQGIETQYF,TGTGCCAGCAGTCCAAATCAGGGTATCGAGACCCAGTACTTC
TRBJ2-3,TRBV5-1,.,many,CASSWPRDKVTDTQYF,TGCGCCAGCAGCTGGCCCCGGGACAAGGTCACAGATACGCAGTATTTT
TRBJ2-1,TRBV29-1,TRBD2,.,CSAGAGSGSIVNEQFF,TGCAGCGCTGGCGCGGGTAGCGGGAGTATAGTCAATGAGCAGTTCTTC
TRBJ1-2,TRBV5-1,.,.,CASSLAGGHGYTF,TGCGCCAGCAGCTTGGCTGGGGGACATGGCTACACCTTC
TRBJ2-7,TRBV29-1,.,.,CSVARTTPVHEQYF,TGCAGCGTAGCCAGGACTACCCCGGTCCACGAGCAGTACTTC
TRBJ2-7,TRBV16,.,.,CASIQSSYEQYF,TGTGCCAGCATCCAATCTAGCTACGAGCAGTACTTC
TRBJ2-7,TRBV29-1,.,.,CSVFSLQGWVQYF,TGCAGCGTGTTTTCCCTACAGGGTTGGGTGCAGTACTTC
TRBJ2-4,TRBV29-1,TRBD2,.,CSALGGDLVVQYF,TGCAGCGCTCTCGGGGGGGATTTAGTAGTTCAGTACTTC
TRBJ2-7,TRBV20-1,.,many,CSAPRGGFYEQYF,TGCAGTGCTCCCAGGGGAGGTTTCTACGAGCAGTACTTC